One and the same sample provided the 2 T cell receptor beta chains below, sequenced in a study of cytomegalovirus exposure and HLA in healthy donors. A multiplex PCR was run with 60 Vbeta primers and 13 Jbeta primers. The repertoire was sequenced with immunoSEQ multiplex PCR; TCRdb's copy has only in-frame clones and lacks some. Of about 91,000 clones in the sample, roughly 86% were seen once. The sequenced sample consisted of PBMCs. Source of these receptors: a man under 40 in good health and CMV-seropositive.

The chain joins TRBV11-2 to TRBJ2-3, with D possibly TRBD1 on 6 matching bases. CDR1 and CDR2 (germline): SGHAT, FQNNGV. The CDR3 contains 16 residues. V lost 2 bases and J 4 bases, leaving 16 bases between the germline ends. The CDR3 DNA sequence: TGTGCCAGCAGCTTATTGAACAGGGTGTTCCCAGATACGCAGTATTTT. It specifies CASSLLNRVFPDTQYF.

This chain uses TRBV7-9 with TRBJ1-4; 7 bases line up with TRBD1. Germline-derived CDR1 and CDR2 are SEHNR and FQNEAQ (reference sequence). This CDR3 spans 13 amino acids. Germline trimming cut 5 bases from V and 8 bases from J; bases unmatched to any gene: 5. The CDR3 nucleotides are TGTGCCAGCAGCGAACAGGGGAGAGAAAAACTGTTTTTT. The encoded protein is CASSEQGREKLFF.